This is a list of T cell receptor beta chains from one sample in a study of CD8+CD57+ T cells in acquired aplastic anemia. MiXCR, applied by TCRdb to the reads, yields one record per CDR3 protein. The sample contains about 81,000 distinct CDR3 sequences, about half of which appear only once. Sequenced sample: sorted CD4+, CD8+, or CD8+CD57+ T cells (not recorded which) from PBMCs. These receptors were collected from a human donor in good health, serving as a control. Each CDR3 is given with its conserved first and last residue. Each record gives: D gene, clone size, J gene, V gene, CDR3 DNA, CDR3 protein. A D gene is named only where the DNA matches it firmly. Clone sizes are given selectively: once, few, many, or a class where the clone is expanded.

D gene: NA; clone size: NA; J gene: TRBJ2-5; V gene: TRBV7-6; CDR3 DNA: TGTGCCAGCAGCGATACTGAGACCCAGTACTTC; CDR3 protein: CASSDTETQYF
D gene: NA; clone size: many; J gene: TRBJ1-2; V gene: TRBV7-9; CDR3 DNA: TGTGCCAGCAGCGGCACAGGATTCTATGGCTACACCTTC; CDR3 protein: CASSGTGFYGYTF
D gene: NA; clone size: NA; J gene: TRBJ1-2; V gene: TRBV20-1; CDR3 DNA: TGCAGTGCTGAATTAGGGGGGAAAAACTATGGCTACACCTTC; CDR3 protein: CSAELGGKNYGYTF
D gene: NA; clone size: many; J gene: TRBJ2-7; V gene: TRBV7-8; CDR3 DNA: TGTGCCAGCAGCTTAGCGCGAGGCCCGACGGTCGAGCAGTACTTC; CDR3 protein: CASSLARGPTVEQYF
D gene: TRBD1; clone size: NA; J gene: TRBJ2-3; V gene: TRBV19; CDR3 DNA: TGTGCCAGTAGTATCATGACAGGGGGGAAAGATACGCAGTATTTT; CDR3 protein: CASSIMTGGKDTQYF
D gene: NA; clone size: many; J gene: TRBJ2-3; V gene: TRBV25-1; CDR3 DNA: TGTGCCAGCCGTGAACGGGACACTAGCACAGATACGCAGTATTTT; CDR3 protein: CASRERDTSTDTQYF
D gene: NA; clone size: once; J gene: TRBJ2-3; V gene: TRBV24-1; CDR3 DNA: TGTGCCACCGGGAGCAGCACAGATACGCAGTATTTT; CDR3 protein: CATGSSTDTQYF
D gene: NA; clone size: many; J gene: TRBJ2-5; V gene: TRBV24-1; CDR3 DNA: TGTGCCACCAGTGAAAGAGAGGTACAAGAGACCCAGTACTTC; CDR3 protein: CATSEREVQETQYF
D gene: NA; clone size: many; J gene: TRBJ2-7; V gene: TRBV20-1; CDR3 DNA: TGCAGTGCTAGTCAGCTAAACACCTACGAGCAGTACTTC; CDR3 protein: CSASQLNTYEQYF
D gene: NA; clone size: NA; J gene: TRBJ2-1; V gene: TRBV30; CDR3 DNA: TGTGCCTGGACCGACCGGGGGCCCGATGAGCAGTTCTTC; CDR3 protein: CAWTDRGPDEQFF
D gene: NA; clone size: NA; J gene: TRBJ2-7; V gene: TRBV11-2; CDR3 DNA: TGTGCCAGCAGCTATCCGCAGGGGCTCTACGAGCAGTACTTC; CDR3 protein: CASSYPQGLYEQYF
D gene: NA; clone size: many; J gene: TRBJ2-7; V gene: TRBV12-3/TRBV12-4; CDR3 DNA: TGTGCCAGCAGTTATGACAGCGGCTCCTACGAGCAGTACTTC; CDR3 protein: CASSYDSGSYEQYF
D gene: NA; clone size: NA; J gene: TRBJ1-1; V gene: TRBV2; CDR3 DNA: TGTGCCGGCAGTGTAACGGGAATGAACACTGAAGCTTTCTTT; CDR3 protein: CAGSVTGMNTEAFF
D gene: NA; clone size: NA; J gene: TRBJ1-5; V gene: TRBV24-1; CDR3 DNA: TGTGCCACCAGTGAGCGGGGGAAGATTCAGCCCCAGCATTTT; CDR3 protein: CATSERGKIQPQHF
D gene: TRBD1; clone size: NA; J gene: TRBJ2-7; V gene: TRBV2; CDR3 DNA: TGTGCCAGCAGTCGGGACAGGGGGAGGACCTACGAGCAGTACTTC; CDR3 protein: CASSRDRGRTYEQYF
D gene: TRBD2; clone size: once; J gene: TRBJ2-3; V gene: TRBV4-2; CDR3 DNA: TGTGCCAGCAGCGGAACTAGCGGGAGGGATAGCACAGATACGCAGTATTTT; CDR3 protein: CASSGTSGRDSTDTQYF
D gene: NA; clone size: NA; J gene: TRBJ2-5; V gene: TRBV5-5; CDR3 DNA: TGTGCCAGCAGCTTGATCGGGGACCAAGAGACCCAGTACTTC; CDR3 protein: CASSLIGDQETQYF
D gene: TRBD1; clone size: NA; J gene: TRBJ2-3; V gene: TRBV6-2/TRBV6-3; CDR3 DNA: TGTGCCAGCAGCTCCCTTCAAACAGGGGCCGCAAGGATGTATTTT; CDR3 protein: CASSSLQTGAARMYF
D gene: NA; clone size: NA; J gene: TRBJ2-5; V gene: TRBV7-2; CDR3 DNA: TGTGCCAGCAGCTTAGGCATAGGGTGGACAGAAGAGACCCAGTACTTC; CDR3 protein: CASSLGIGWTEETQYF
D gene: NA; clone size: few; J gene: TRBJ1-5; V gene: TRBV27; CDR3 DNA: TGTGCCAGCAGTCCCTTCGCGGGGGCGGGTCAGCCCCAGCATTTT; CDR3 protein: CASSPFAGAGQPQHF
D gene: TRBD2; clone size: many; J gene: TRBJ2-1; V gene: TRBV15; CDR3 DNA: TGTGCCACCAGCAGAGAGGGACTAGAGCAGTTCTTC; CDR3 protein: CATSREGLEQFF
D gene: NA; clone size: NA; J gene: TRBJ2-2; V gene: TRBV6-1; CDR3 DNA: TGTGCCAGCAGTAAAGGCACCGGGGAGCTGTTTTTT; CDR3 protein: CASSKGTGELFF
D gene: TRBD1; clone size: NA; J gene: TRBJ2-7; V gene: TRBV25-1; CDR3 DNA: TGTGCCAGCAGTTTTTCACAGGGGGTCTACGAGCAGTACTTC; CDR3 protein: CASSFSQGVYEQYF